These 20 T cell receptor beta chains share one sample of origin, sequenced in a study of shared clonotypes between healthy human individuals. Clones were read by immunoSEQ multiplex PCR, and TCRdb kept only the in-frame ones, dropping some. The sample gives about 2.3 million clones, under 95% of which show up once; approximately 0.4% is in the top ten. The sample taken for sequencing was naive CD4+ T cells from PBMCs. Documented subset: CD45RA+ positively selected. The receptors were sampled from a man aged 18 to 30 in good health. Some clones in this sample may be carry-over from other donors' samples.

The chain uses TRBV5-4 and TRBJ2-3; D unclear. The CDR3 length is 14 residues. Trimming left V 3 bases short and J 5 bases short, with 13 bases between. CDR1 is SGHNT and CDR2 is YYREEE in the germline V gene (reference sequence). The CDR3 DNA sequence: TGTGCCAGCAGCTCTGGACGAGACGTAGATACGCAGTATTTT. Protein sequence: CASSSGRDVDTQYF.

This sequence joins TRBV7-6 and TRBJ1-4; a weak D match, TRBD1 (5 bases). The germline CDR1 and CDR2 sequences are SGHVS and FNYEAQ. V was cut by 2 bases and J by 3 bases, with 10 bases left in between. The CDR3 has 15 residues. The CDR3 DNA sequence: TGTGCCAGCAGCTTAAGCCGGGGACCTAATGAAAAACTGTTTTTT. As protein: CASSLSRGPNEKLFF.

The chain carries TRBV29-1 and TRBJ2-5; 12 bases are shared with TRBD2. The V segment lost 6 bases and the J segment 5 bases; nucleotides outside the gene matches: 10. The germline gives CDR1 SQVTM, CDR2 ANQGSEA. The CDR3 is 15 residues long. Here the CDR3 DNA reads TGCAGCGTAGCAGGGACTAGCGGGCCCCGTGAGACCCAGTACTTC. Amino acid sequence: CSVAGTSGPRETQYF.

This sequence joins TRBV30 and TRBJ2-2, with 7 bases aligning to TRBD1. Germline V CDR1 and CDR2: GTSNPN, SVGIG (reference sequence). The ends lost 4 bases at V and 0 bases at J; junction bases unmatched: 2. This CDR3 is 14 amino acids long. CDR3 protein: CAWKGTANTGELFF. In DNA form, the CDR3 reads TGTGCCTGGAAAGGGACAGCGAACACCGGGGAGCTGTTTTTT.

This clone was found once. The genes are TRBV11-1 and TRBJ2-3, with 9 bases identical to TRBD2. Germline values: CDR1 SGHAT, CDR2 FQDESV (reference sequence). J gave up 6 bases and V 4 bases, and 11 bases lay outside the gene matches. CDR3 length equals 16 residues. Here the CDR3 reads CASSSRVAGVGDTQYF. For the CDR3, the DNA is TGTGCCAGCAGCTCCCGGGTAGCGGGAGTTGGGGATACGCAGTATTTT.

The chain employs TRBV7-2 and TRBJ2-5, with 9 bases matching TRBD1. The J call is uncertain, as TRBJ2-7 better fits the DNA end. Germline assignment: CDR1 SGHTA and CDR2 FQGNSA. The CDR3 has 14 residues. The CDR3 loop reads CASSRTGAFLEQYF. The CDR3 nucleotides are TGTGCCAGCAGCCGGACAGGGGCTTTCCTCGAGCAGTACTTC.

V and J are TRBV7-3 and TRBJ2-1; 9 bases line up with TRBD1. CDR3 length equals 17 residues. Germline CDR1 and CDR2: SGHTA and FQGTGA. V lost 4 bases to trimming and J lost 5 bases; unmatched junction nucleotides: 12. CDR3 loop: CASSSHHRQGGDNEQFF. Here the CDR3 DNA reads TGTGCCAGCAGCTCCCACCACCGACAGGGGGGGGACAATGAGCAGTTCTTC. Full variable domain (outside the CDR3, taken from reference TRBV7-3 and TRBJ2-1): GAGVSQTPSNKVTEKGKYVELRCDPISGHTALYWYRQSLGQGPEFLIYFQGTGAADDSGLPNDRFFAVRPEGSVSTLKIQRTERGDSAVYLCASSSHHRQGGDNEQFFGPGTRLTVL.

The rearrangement joins TRBV7-2 to TRBJ1-5; D might be TRBD1 (5 bases). This CDR3 region has 15 residues. V lost 0 bases and J 10 bases, leaving 16 bases between the germline ends. In germline, CDR1 is SGHTA, CDR2 FQGNSA. The CDR3 region has the DNA TGTGCCAGCAGCTTAGCGTCGGGGGTCTCTAGTCCCCAGCATTTT. It translates to CASSLASGVSSPQHF.

This chain links TRBV20-1 with TRBJ2-7; 7 positions agree with TRBD2. V lost 3 bases, J lost 6 bases, and 2 bases stayed unmatched. Germline V gives CDR1 DFQATT, CDR2 SNEGSKA (reference sequence). This CDR3 has 11 amino acids. The DNA for the CDR3 is TGCAGTGCTAGCGAGCGGGGCGAGCAGTACTTC. It encodes CSASERGEQYF.

As DNA, the CDR3 is TGTGCCAGCAGACTAGGGGTTATTCCGGGAGGGAGTTACGAGCAGTACTTC. Protein: CASRLGVIPGGSYEQYF. The chain combines TRBV27 with TRBJ2-7; 8 positions agree with TRBD2. Germline lookup yields CDR1 MNHEY and CDR2 SMNVEV (reference sequence). V lost 6 bases, J lost 4 bases, and 17 bases stayed unmatched. This CDR3 has 17 amino acids.

The chain joins TRBV7-7 to TRBJ2-5; D might be TRBD1 (6 bases). The V end was cut by 4 bases, the J end by 4 bases, with 10 bases between. CDR1 SSHAT and CDR2 FNYEAQ come from the germline V gene (reference sequence). The CDR3 spans 13 residues. CDR3 in DNA: TGTGCCAGCAGCTCCACAGGGCCAGAGACCCAGTACTTC. Amino acids: CASSSTGPETQYF.

This clone was detected once. The J gene is TRBJ1-5, the V gene TRBV28; D unclear. CDR3 size: 14 residues. In germline, CDR1 is MDHEN, CDR2 SYDVKM. Trimming stripped 8 bases from V and 6 bases from J, with 17 bases between. The CDR3 region has the DNA TGTGCCAGCCGAAAGGGTGGGGTCGTTCAGCCCCAGCATTTT. Translating it yields CASRKGGVVQPQHF.

The chain recombines TRBV14 with TRBJ2-7; D is uncertain. Germline assignment: CDR1 SGHDN and CDR2 FVKESK. Trimming pared 3 bases from V and 6 bases from J, leaving 9 bases between. The CDR3 is 12 amino acids. This CDR3 is CASSHSVSEQYF. CDR3 nucleotides: TGTGCCAGCAGCCATTCAGTGAGCGAGCAGTACTTC. The full variable domain, in which reference TRBV14 and TRBJ2-7 provide the parts outside the CDR3, is EAGVTQFPSHSVIEKGQTVTLRCDPISGHDNLYWYRRVMGKEIKFLLHFVKESKQDESGMPNNRFLAERTGGTYSTLKVQPAELEDSGVYFCASSHSVSEQYFGPGTRLTVT.

The chain joins TRBV4-2 to TRBJ1-1; 10 bases match TRBD1. The V and J ends lost 0 bases and 3 bases, in that order; junction bases with no gene match: 13. Germline loops: CDR1 LGHNA, CDR2 YNFKEQ. The length of the CDR3 is 19 residues. The CDR3 coding sequence is TGTGCCAGCAGCCAAGATGGTACCCGGACAGGGGGATGGGACACTGAAGCTTTCTTT. This gives the protein CASSQDGTRTGGWDTEAFF.

This clone was recorded only once. V and J are TRBV5-1 and TRBJ2-1; 7 bases agree with TRBD1. From germline, CDR1 is SGHRS and CDR2 YFSETQ. V gave up 3 bases and J gave up 9 bases; unmatched junction bases: 3. The CDR3 spans 12 residues. The CDR3 nucleotides are TGCGCCAGCAGCTCGGACAGGCGTGAGCAGTTCTTC. It specifies CASSSDRREQFF.

With regard to this clone: Distinct nucleotide sequences in the sample also encode this CDR3. This sequence joins TRBV7-2 and TRBJ2-7; D possibly matches TRBD1 or TRBD2 (6 bases each). The germline CDR1 and CDR2 sequences are SGHTA and FQGNSA. V was pared by 1 base and J by 3 bases, with 10 bases between. The CDR3 has 14 amino acids. The CDR3 loop is CASSLGGTSYEQYF. The CDR3, as DNA: TGTGCCAGCAGCTTAGGCGGGACAAGCTACGAGCAGTACTTC.

The CDR3 DNA reads as TGTGCCAGCAGCACTCGACTAGAGCGGACCGAGACCCAGTACTTC. Protein: CASSTRLERTETQYF. The chain employs TRBV4-2 and TRBJ2-5, with D possibly being TRBD2 (6 bases). V was shortened by 5 bases and J by 5 bases, with 18 bases between the two germline ends. The CDR3 runs 15 residues. Germline CDR1 reads LGHNA; CDR2 reads YNFKEQ.

About this clone itself: In the same sample, other DNA sequences code for this CDR3. The gene calls are TRBV29-1 and TRBJ2-3, with 8 nucleotides matching TRBD2. The CDR3 contains 14 residues. Looked up from germline, CDR1 is SQVTM and CDR2 is ANQGSEA. J was trimmed by 3 bases and V by 2 bases; bases with no gene match: 4. CDR3 in DNA: TGCAGCGTTGAACTAGCGGGTTCGACAGATACGCAGTATTTT. Translation: CSVELAGSTDTQYF.

The chain uses TRBV5-6 and TRBJ2-7; D is perhaps TRBD1 (5 bases). CDR3 size: 17 residues. The germline CDR1 and CDR2 sequences are SGHDT and YYEEEE. V was shortened by 0 bases and J by 3 bases, with 19 bases between the two germline ends. The CDR3 loop is CASSLGGPRSRYYEQYF. The CDR3 DNA sequence: TGTGCCAGCAGCTTGGGGGGCCCTCGATCACGATACTACGAGCAGTACTTC.

The chain is built from TRBV7-3 and TRBJ2-2, with D unclear. Trimming cost V 1 base and J 1 base, with 7 bases left between them. Germline V gene sequence: CDR1 SGHTA, CDR2 FQGTGA. CDR3 size: 15 residues. In DNA, the CDR3 is TGTGCCAGCAGCTTAAACACGGGGAACACCGGGGAGCTGTTTTTT. Translated: CASSLNTGNTGELFF.